This TCR beta chain was profiled in a study of T cells in Graves' hyperthyroidism and ophthalmopathy. Study as a whole: Peripheral blood specimens were obtained at initial diagnosis, prior to any treatment. General study points: Researchers found most expanded thyroid clonotypes above 0.001 in blood as well.

CDR3 length: 18 residues. The junction had 10 bases not matched to a gene; V was cut back by 2 bases and J by 0 bases. CDR1 MNHNY and CDR2 SVGAGI come from the germline V gene (reference sequence). Lactation, pregnancy, other autoimmune disease or uncontrolled infection excluded patients. Template material for amplifying TCR beta CDR3 regions consisted of RNA transcripts. First-round RT-PCR with HTBI primers amplified the TCR CDR3 region. TCRdb ran MiXCR on the multiplex PCR reads and lists one entry per CDR3 protein. The data hold hundreds of thousands of distinct CDR3 sequences, with 11% to 15% observed a single time. Only a few counts were recorded for this clonotype. Its antigen is unidentified.

Specimen: blood. The receptor's source is a woman aged 18-35 years with Graves' hyperthyroidism. The rearrangement joins TRBV6-6 to TRBJ2-1; TRBD2 matches at 7 bases. The CDR3 protein is CASSYVAGRGSSYNEQFF. The CDR3 DNA reads TGTGCCAGCAGTTACGTGGCGGGGAGGGGAAGCTCCTACAATGAGCAGTTCTTC.